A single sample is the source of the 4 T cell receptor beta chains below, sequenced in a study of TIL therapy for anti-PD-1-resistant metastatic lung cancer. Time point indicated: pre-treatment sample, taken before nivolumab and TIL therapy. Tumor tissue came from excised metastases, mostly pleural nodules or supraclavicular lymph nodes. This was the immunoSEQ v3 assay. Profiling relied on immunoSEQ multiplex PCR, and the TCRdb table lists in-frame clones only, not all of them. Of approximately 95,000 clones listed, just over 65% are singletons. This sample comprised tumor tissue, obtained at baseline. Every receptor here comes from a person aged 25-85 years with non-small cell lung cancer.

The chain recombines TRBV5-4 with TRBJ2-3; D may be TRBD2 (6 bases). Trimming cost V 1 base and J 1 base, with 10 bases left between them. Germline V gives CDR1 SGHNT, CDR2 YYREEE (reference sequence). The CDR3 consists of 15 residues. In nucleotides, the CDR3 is TGTGCCAGCAGCTTGTCCGGGGGACGCACAGATACGCAGTATTTT. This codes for CASSLSGGRTDTQYF.

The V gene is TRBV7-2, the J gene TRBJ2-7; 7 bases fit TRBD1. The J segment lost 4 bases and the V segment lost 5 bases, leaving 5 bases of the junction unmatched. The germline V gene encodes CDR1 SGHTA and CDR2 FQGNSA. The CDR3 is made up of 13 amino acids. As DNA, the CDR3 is TGTGCCAGCAGCCCGGACAGGAGATACGAGCAGTACTTC. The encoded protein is CASSPDRRYEQYF.

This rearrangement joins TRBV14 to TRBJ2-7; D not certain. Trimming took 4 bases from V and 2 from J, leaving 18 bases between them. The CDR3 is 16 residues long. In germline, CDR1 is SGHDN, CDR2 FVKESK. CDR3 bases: TGTGCCAGCAGCCGAAGCTCCAGAATCCCGACCTACGAGCAGTACTTC. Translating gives CASSRSSRIPTYEQYF.

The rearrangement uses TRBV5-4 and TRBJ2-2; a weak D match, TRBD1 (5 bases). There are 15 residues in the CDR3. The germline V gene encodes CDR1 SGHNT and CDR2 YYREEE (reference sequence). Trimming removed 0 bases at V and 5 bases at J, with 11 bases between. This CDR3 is CASSLVKGPTGELFF. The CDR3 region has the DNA TGTGCCAGCAGCTTGGTTAAGGGGCCAACCGGGGAGCTGTTTTTT.